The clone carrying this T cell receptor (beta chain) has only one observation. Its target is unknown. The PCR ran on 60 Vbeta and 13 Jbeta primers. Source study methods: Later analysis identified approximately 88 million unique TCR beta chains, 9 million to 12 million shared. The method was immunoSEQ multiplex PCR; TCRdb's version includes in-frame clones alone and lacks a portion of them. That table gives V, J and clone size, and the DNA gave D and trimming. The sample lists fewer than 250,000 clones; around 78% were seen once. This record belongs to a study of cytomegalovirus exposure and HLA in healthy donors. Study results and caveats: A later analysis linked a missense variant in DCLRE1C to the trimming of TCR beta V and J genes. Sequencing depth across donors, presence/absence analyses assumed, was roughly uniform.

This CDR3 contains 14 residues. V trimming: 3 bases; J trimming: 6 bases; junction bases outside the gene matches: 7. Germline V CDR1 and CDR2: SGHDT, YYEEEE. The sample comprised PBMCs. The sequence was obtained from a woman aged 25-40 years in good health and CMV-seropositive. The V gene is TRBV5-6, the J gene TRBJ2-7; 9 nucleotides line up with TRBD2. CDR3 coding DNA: TGTGCCAGCAGCTGGGGTAGCGGGAGCTTCGAGCAGTACTTC. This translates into CASSWGSGSFEQYF.